Each of the 17 T cell receptor beta chains below was sequenced from the same sample in a study of regulatory T cells in long-lasting Graves disease. Time point defined: newly diagnosed GD, antithyroid drugs for less than 3 months. Generation of the TCR library employed RNA extracted from PBMCs. CDR3 regions were amplified by Arm-PCR using iRepertoire HTBI primers to build TCR beta libraries. A single record per CDR3 protein comes from TCRdb applying MiXCR to the multiplex PCR reads. The sample records 400,000 to 650,000 distinct CDR3 sequences, around 16% being singletons. This same sample was also taken into another study, of T cells in Graves' hyperthyroidism and ophthalmopathy.

The sequenced sample was peripheral blood mononuclear cells (PBMCs), obtained at new diagnosis, from a patient treated with antithyroid drugs. The receptor source for this set is a woman aged 40-60 years with Graves disease.

A few counts support this clonotype. The chain links TRBV5-1 to TRBJ1-1; 7 bases agree with TRBD1. Trimming took 4 bases from V and 0 from J; bases not matched to a gene: 9. Germline V lookup: CDR1 SGHRS, CDR2 YFSETQ. The CDR3 spans 16 residues. The CDR3 protein is CASSPYRQGLNTEAFF. The CDR3 DNA follows: TGCGCCAGCAGCCCATATCGACAGGGACTGAACACTGAAGCTTTCTTT. Full variable domain (rest looked up from reference TRBV5-1 and TRBJ1-1): KAGVTQTPRYLIKTRGQQVTLSCSPISGHRSVSWYQQTPGQGLQFLFEYFSETQRNKGNFPGRFSGRQFSNSRSEMNVSTLELGDSALYLCASSPYRQGLNTEAFFGQGTRLTVV.

The sample holds many counts of this clonotype. The chain has TRBV3-1 and TRBJ1-1; D call uncertain. This CDR3 comprises 15 residues. V was trimmed by 0 bases and J by 2 bases, leaving 10 bases between them. Germline V gene sequence: CDR1 LGHDT, CDR2 YNNKEL (reference sequence). CDR3: CASSQESRGNTEAFF. The CDR3 DNA follows: TGTGCCAGCAGCCAAGAATCACGGGGAAACACTGAAGCTTTCTTT.

This chain uses TRBV30 with TRBJ2-5; D remains ambiguous. Trimming removed 5 bases from V and 5 bases from J, with 21 bases in between. The CDR3 loop spans 15 amino acids. Germline CDR1 GTSNPN, CDR2 SVGIG (reference sequence). The CDR3 DNA reads as TGTGCCTGGTCCAACGGCTTGGACGGCCAGGAGACCCAGTACTTC. Its protein is CAWSNGLDGQETQYF.

This clonotype was detected only a few times. This chain connects TRBV7-9 to TRBJ1-4; no reliable D call. CDR3 length: 14 residues. Trimming pared 2 bases from V and 3 bases from J, leaving 7 bases between. Germline V CDR1 and CDR2: SEHNR, FQNEAQ (reference sequence). CDR3 sequence reads: CASSLMTANEKLFF. CDR3 bases: TGTGCCAGCAGCTTAATGACGGCTAATGAAAAACTGTTTTTT. The complete variable domain, with remaining parts taken from reference TRBV7-9 and TRBJ1-4, reads DTGVSQNPRHKITKRGQNVTFRCDPISEHNRLYWYRQTLGQGPEFLTYFQNEAQLEKSRLLSDRFSAERPKGSFSTLEIQRTEQGDSAMYLCASSLMTANEKLFFGSGTQLSVL.

This clonotype has ten or more counts. This chain joins TRBV7-2 and TRBJ1-1; D remains ambiguous. The V end was cut by 4 bases, the J end by 6 bases, with 12 bases between. The length of the CDR3 is 13 residues. Germline V gene lookup returns CDR1 SGHTA and CDR2 FQGNSA. In nucleotides, the CDR3 is TGTGCCAGCAGCTCCTTCCTCGAGGCTGAAGCTTTCTTT. This codes for CASSSFLEAEAFF.

Ten or more counts support this clonotype. This chain joins TRBV2 and TRBJ1-2; the D gene is possibly TRBD1 (6 bases). V gave up 0 bases and J gave up 4 bases, with 6 bases separating them. The CDR3 runs to 13 residues. Germline V gives CDR1 SNHLY, CDR2 FYNNEI. The CDR3 DNA sequence: TGTGCCAGCAGTGAAGCGACAGGCTATGGCTACACCTTC. It specifies CASSEATGYGYTF.

This rearrangement joins TRBV11-2 to TRBJ2-7; D not resolved. Trimming took off 5 bases at V and 3 bases at J, with 14 bases between the two ends. Germline CDR1 SGHAT, CDR2 FQNNGV. The CDR3 extends over 14 amino acids. This CDR3 is CASSRPPPGYEQYF. CDR3 sequence (DNA): TGTGCCAGCAGCCGTCCCCCGCCGGGCTACGAGCAGTACTTC.

This clonotype was found many times. This chain connects TRBV11-2 to TRBJ2-1, with TRBD2 identical over 9 bases. The germline V gene encodes CDR1 SGHAT and CDR2 FQNNGV. The CDR3 contains 13 residues. After removal of 5 bases from V and 9 bases from J, the junction contained 5 bases not matched to a gene. DNA for the CDR3: TGTGCCAGCAGCCTGCGGGGGGGCACTGAGCAGTTCTTC. It encodes CASSLRGGTEQFF.

This clonotype has at least ten counts. V gene TRBV3-1 combines with J gene TRBJ2-7, with 9 bases aligning to TRBD2. J lost 0 bases, V lost 4 bases, and 4 bases had no gene match. From germline, CDR1 is LGHDT and CDR2 YNNKEL (reference sequence). This CDR3 comprises 15 residues. This CDR3 is CASSRLAEYSYEQYF. Here the CDR3 DNA reads TGTGCCAGCAGCCGACTAGCGGAATACTCCTACGAGCAGTACTTC.

This clonotype has ten or more counts. This rearrangement joins TRBV5-1 to TRBJ1-3; D is unclear. The CDR3 has 13 residues. CDR1 SGHRS and CDR2 YFSETQ come from the germline V gene. Trimming pared 0 bases from V and 3 bases from J, leaving 4 bases between. CDR3 nucleotides: TGCGCCAGCAGCTTGGAGGGTGGAAACACCATATATTTT. Translated, it gives CASSLEGGNTIYF. Filled out from reference TRBV5-1 and TRBJ1-3, the complete variable domain reads KAGVTQTPRYLIKTRGQQVTLSCSPISGHRSVSWYQQTPGQGLQFLFEYFSETQRNKGNFPGRFSGRQFSNSRSEMNVSTLELGDSALYLCASSLEGGNTIYFGEGSWLTVV.

This sequence joins TRBV20-1 and TRBJ2-2; 9 bases agree with TRBD2. The CDR3 covers 15 residues. J gave up 5 bases and V 1 base, and 5 bases lay outside the gene matches. The germline V gene has CDR1 DFQATT and CDR2 SNEGSKA (reference sequence). CDR3 in amino acids: CSARVGGGATGELFF. CDR3 in DNA: TGCAGTGCTAGAGTTGGCGGGGGGGCTACCGGGGAGCTGTTTTTT.

This clonotype was seen more than once but under ten times. The V and J genes are TRBV6-2 or TRBV6-3 and TRBJ2-3, with 7 nucleotides matching TRBD2. V lost 7 bases, J lost 6 bases, and 10 bases stayed unmatched. Germline values: CDR1 MNHEY, CDR2 SVGEGT. This CDR3 has 14 residues. The CDR3 nucleotides read TGTGCCAGCAATCTCGCGGGGGAAGGGGATACGCAGTATTTT. Residues: CASNLAGEGDTQYF.

A few counts support this clonotype. This chain links TRBV6-2 or TRBV6-3 with TRBJ1-2; D might be TRBD1 (5 bases). V was pared by 2 bases and J by 8 bases, with 9 bases between. The CDR3 loop spans 12 amino acids. Germline V gene lookup returns CDR1 MNHEY and CDR2 SVGEGT. The CDR3, as DNA: TGTGCCAGCAGTTACGGGGCATGGGGCTACACCTTC. It encodes CASSYGAWGYTF.

As regards this clonotype: This likely reflects a read error, since a far larger clone is one base away. The V gene is TRBV2, the J gene TRBJ2-7; no definite D call. Per germline, CDR1 SNHLY and CDR2 FYNNEI. The length of the CDR3 is 11 residues. V dropped 6 bases and J dropped 3 bases, with 6 bases sitting between them. The CDR3 loop reads CASSLHYEQYF. CDR3 nucleotide sequence: TGTGCCAGCAGCCTACACTACGAGCAGTACTTC.

This clonotype was detected many times. V gene TRBV3-1 combines with J gene TRBJ1-4, with D uncertain. The CDR3 has 14 residues. Trimming took off 1 base at V and 3 bases at J, with 6 bases between the two ends. Germline CDR1 reads LGHDT; CDR2 reads YNNKEL (reference sequence). CDR3 in amino acids: CASSQVQANEKLFF. CDR3 DNA: TGTGCCAGCAGCCAAGTGCAGGCTAATGAAAAACTGTTTTTT.

For this clonotype: A much larger clone sits a single nucleotide away, making a read error possible. The chain employs TRBV27 and TRBJ1-5, with a tentative D call TRBD1 (5 bases). CDR1 and CDR2 from the germline V gene are MNHEY and SMNVEV (reference sequence). Trimming cost V 9 bases and J 5 bases, with 14 bases left between them. The CDR3 contains 13 residues. CDR3 sequence reads: CASGTVPHQPQHF. CDR3 DNA: TGTGCCAGTGGGACGGTACCCCATCAGCCCCAGCATTTT.

This clonotype turned up a few times. This sequence joins TRBV20-1 and TRBJ2-1, with 7 bases aligning to TRBD1. After removal of 6 bases from V and 1 base from J, the junction contained 12 bases not matched to a gene. CDR3 length: 16 residues. Germline CDR1 DFQATT, CDR2 SNEGSKA (reference sequence). CDR3 sequence reads: CSAQGQLLLSYNEQFF. The CDR3 nucleotides are TGCAGTGCCCAGGGACAGCTCCTTTTATCCTACAATGAGCAGTTCTTC.